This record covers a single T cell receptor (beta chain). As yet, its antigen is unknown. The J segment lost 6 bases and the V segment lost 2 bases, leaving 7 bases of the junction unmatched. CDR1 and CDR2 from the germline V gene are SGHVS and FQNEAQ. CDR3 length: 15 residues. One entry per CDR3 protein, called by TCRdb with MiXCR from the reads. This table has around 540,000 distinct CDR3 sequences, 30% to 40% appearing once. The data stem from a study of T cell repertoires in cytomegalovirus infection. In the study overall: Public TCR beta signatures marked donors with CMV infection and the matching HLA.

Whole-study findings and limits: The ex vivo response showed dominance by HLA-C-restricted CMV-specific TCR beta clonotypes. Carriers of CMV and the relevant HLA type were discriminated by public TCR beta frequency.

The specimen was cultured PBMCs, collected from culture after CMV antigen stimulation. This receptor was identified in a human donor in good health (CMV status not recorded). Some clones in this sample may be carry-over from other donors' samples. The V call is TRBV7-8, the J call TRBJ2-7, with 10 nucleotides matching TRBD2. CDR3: CASSLLGTSAREQYF. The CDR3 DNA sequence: TGTGCCAGCAGCTTACTCGGGACTAGCGCCCGCGAGCAGTACTTC.